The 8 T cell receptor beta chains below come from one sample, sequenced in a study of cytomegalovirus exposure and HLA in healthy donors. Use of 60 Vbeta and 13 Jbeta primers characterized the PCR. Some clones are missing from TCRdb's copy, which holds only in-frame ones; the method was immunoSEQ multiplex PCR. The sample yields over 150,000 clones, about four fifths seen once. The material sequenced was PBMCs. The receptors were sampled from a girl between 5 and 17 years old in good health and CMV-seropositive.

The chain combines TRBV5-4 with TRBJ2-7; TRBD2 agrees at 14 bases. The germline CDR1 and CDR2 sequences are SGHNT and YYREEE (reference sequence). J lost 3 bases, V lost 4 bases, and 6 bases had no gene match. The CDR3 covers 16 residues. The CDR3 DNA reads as TGTGCCAGCAGCGGGGGACTAGCGGGGGCCGTCTACGAGCAGTACTTC. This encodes CASSGGLAGAVYEQYF.

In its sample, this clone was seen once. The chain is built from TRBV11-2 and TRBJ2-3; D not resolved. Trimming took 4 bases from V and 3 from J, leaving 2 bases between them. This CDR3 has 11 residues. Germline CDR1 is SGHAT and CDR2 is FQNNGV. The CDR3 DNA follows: TGTGCCAGCAGCTCAACAGATACGCAGTATTTT. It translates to CASSSTDTQYF. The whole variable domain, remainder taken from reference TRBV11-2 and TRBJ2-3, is EAGVAQSPRYKIIEKRQSVAFWCNPISGHATLYWYQQILGQGPKLLIQFQNNGVVDDSQLPKDRFSAERLKGVDSTLKIQPAKLEDSAVYLCASSSTDTQYFGPGTRLTVL.

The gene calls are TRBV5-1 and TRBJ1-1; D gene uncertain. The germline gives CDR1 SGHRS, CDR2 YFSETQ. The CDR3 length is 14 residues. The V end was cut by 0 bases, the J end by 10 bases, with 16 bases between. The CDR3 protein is CASSLDPGKSGAFF. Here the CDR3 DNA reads TGCGCCAGCAGCTTGGATCCGGGAAAATCGGGAGCTTTCTTT.

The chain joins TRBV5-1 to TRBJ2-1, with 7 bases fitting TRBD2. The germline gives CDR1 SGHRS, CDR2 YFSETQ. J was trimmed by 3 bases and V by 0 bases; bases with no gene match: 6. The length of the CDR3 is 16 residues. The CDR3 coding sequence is TGCGCCAGCAGCTTGGCCCAGGGAGGGATCTACAATGAGCAGTTCTTC. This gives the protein CASSLAQGGIYNEQFF.

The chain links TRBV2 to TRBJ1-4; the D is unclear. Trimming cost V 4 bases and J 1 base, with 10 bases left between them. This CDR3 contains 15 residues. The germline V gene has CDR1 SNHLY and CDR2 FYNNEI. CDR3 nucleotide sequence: TGTGCCAGCAGTGTTGTGGGGAGAACTAATGAAAAACTGTTTTTT. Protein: CASSVVGRTNEKLFF.

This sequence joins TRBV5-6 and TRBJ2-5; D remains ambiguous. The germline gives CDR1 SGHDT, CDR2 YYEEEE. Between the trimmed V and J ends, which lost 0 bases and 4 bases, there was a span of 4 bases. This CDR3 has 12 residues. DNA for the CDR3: TGTGCCAGCAGCTTGGCCTTAGAGACCCAGTACTTC. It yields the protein CASSLALETQYF.

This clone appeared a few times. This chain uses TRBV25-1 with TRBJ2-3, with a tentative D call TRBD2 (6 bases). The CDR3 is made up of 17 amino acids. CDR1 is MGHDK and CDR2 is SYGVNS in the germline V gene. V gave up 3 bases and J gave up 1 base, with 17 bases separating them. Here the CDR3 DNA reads TGTGCCAGCAGTGATTCGGCCCGGGTAGCGGGCACAGATACGCAGTATTTT. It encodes CASSDSARVAGTDTQYF.

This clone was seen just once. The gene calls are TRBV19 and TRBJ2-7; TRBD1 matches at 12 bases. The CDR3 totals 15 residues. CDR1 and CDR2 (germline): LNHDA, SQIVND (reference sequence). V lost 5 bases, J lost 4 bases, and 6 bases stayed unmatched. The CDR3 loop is CASSWGQGASYEQYF. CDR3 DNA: TGTGCCAGTAGTTGGGGACAGGGGGCGTCGTACGAGCAGTACTTC.